These 24 T cell receptor beta chains came from one sample sequenced in a study of cytomegalovirus exposure and HLA in healthy donors. The PCR contained 60 Vbeta and 13 Jbeta primers. Repertoires were generated with immunoSEQ multiplex PCR, while TCRdb's copy carries only in-frame clones and drops some. The sample yields tens of thousands of clones, roughly 79% seen once. Input material: PBMCs. Receptors originate from a male donor in good health and CMV-seronegative.

CDR3 in amino acids: CASSIQVYTEAFF. In DNA, the CDR3 is TGTGCCAGTAGTATACAGGTGTACACTGAAGCTTTCTTT. V and J are TRBV19 and TRBJ1-1; D ambiguous. V was shortened by 2 bases and J by 3 bases, with 7 bases between the two germline ends. Looked up from germline, CDR1 is LNHDA and CDR2 is SQIVND (reference sequence). The CDR3 has 13 residues.

This clone was seen just once. The chain employs TRBV6-1 and TRBJ2-5; 7 nucleotides agree with TRBD1. Judging by the DNA end, TRBJ2-7 fits better; the J call may be wrong. CDR1 MNHNS and CDR2 SASEGT come from the germline V gene. This CDR3 comprises 15 residues. CDR3 region: CASKLLQTGWYEQYF. For the CDR3, the DNA is TGTGCCAGCAAATTATTACAGACAGGGTGGTACGAGCAGTACTTC.

With regard to this clone: At one end the junction does not follow the germline gene, possibly because of a read error. The chain is built from TRBV9 and TRBJ1-2, with D tentatively TRBD1 (5 bases). The CDR3 has 13 amino acids. Germline V gene data show CDR1 as SGDLS and CDR2 as YYNGEE. The CDR3 is CASSGDRTYRYTF. The CDR3 coding sequence is TGTGCCAGCAGCGGTGACAGAACCTATCGCTACACCTTC.

Only a few counts were recorded for this clone. The chain couples TRBV7-2 to TRBJ2-7, with TRBD1 matching over 11 bases. V trimming: 5 bases; J trimming: 6 bases; junction bases outside the gene matches: 12. The CDR3 spans 16 residues. Germline V CDR1 and CDR2: SGHTA, FQGNSA. Here the CDR3 DNA reads TGTGCCAGCAGCGGACAGGGGGCGATGACCGGGGCCGAGCAGTACTTC. This gives the protein CASSGQGAMTGAEQYF.

The sample holds a few counts of this clone. The chain is built from TRBV9 and TRBJ1-6; TRBD1 might be the D (6 bases). CDR1 and CDR2 from the germline V gene are SGDLS and YYNGEE. V lost 6 bases to trimming and J lost 8 bases, with 18 bases between them. The CDR3 has 15 amino acids. The CDR3 sequence: CASNPSGQSHSPLHF. DNA for the CDR3: TGTGCCAGCAACCCTAGCGGACAGTCGCATTCACCCCTCCACTTT. The full variable domain, rest sourced from reference TRBV9 and TRBJ1-6, is DSGVTQTPKHLITATGQRVTLRCSPRSGDLSVYWYQQSLDQGLQFLIQYYNGEERAKGNILERFSAQQFPDLHSELNLSSLELGDSALYFCASNPSGQSHSPLHFGNGTRLTVT.

V and J are TRBV5-1 and TRBJ2-7; 9 positions agree with TRBD1. Trimming cost V 2 bases and J 9 bases; bases outside gene matches: 12. This CDR3 has 15 residues. The germline V gene has CDR1 SGHRS and CDR2 YFSETQ. CDR3 bases: TGCGCCAGCAGCTTAGGGGACAGGGTCTACGATGGGCAGTACTTC. Its protein product is CASSLGDRVYDGQYF.

V is TRBV6-5 and J is TRBJ1-3, with D unresolved. This CDR3 region has 11 residues. V was shortened by 7 bases and J by 4 bases, with 5 bases between the two germline ends. Germline CDR1 is MNHEY and CDR2 is SVGAGI. CDR3 protein: CASTLGNTIYF. The CDR3 DNA follows: TGTGCCAGCACACTGGGAAACACCATATATTTT.

The gene calls are TRBV27 and TRBJ2-2; TRBD1 matches 8 bases. V lost 6 bases, J lost 3 bases, and 6 bases stayed unmatched. The CDR3 totals 15 residues. CDR1 and CDR2 from the germline V gene are MNHEY and SMNVEV (reference sequence). The CDR3 sequence is CASSFDRGYTGELFF. The CDR3, as DNA: TGTGCCAGCAGCTTCGACAGGGGATACACCGGGGAGCTGTTTTTT.

The CDR3 reads CASREVGQLYSNQPQHF. The CDR3 bases are TGCGCCAGCAGAGAAGTCGGACAACTCTATAGCAATCAGCCCCAGCATTTT. The genes are TRBV23-1 and TRBJ1-5; D perhaps matches TRBD1 (5 bases). TRBV23-1 is an ORF, and what it does is uncertain. The CDR3 extends over 17 amino acids. The ends were cut back, 6 bases at V and 0 bases at J, with 18 bases in the middle.

The chain joins TRBV2 to TRBJ2-5, with 8 bases that match TRBD2. Germline trimming cut 5 bases from V and 5 bases from J; bases unmatched to any gene: 4. The length of the CDR3 is 13 residues. CDR1 and CDR2 (germline): SNHLY, FYNNEI. The DNA of the CDR3 is TGTGCCAGCAGTTTCGGACTAGCCGAGACCCAGTACTTC. The encoded protein is CASSFGLAETQYF.

CDR3 DNA: TGTGCCAGCAGCTTCGGTGGGGGGACTGGAAACACCATATATTTT. This encodes CASSFGGGTGNTIYF. The rearrangement joins TRBV7-9 to TRBJ1-3; TRBD1 is a possible D gene (5 bases). CDR1 SEHNR and CDR2 FQNEAQ come from the germline V gene (reference sequence). The CDR3 consists of 15 residues. V shed 3 bases and J shed 2 bases, with 11 bases lying between them.

The rearrangement joins TRBV11-2 to TRBJ2-5, with 8 bases lining up with TRBD1. The DNA end favors TRBJ2-7, so the J call may be wrong. Germline V gives CDR1 SGHAT, CDR2 FQNNGV. The CDR3 loop spans 16 amino acids. The CDR3 bases are TGTGCCAGCAGCTTAGGCCGGGACAGGTTCCCCTACGAGCAGTACTTC. Amino acid sequence: CASSLGRDRFPYEQYF.

The chain has TRBV4-3 and TRBJ2-7, with TRBD2 as a possible D gene (7 bases). CDR3 length: 12 residues. V was cut by 11 bases and J by 2 bases, with 13 bases left in between. Germline-derived CDR1 and CDR2 are LGHNA and YSLEER. The CDR3 sequence: CAGCGGTYEQYF. Written as DNA, the CDR3 is TGCGCCGGGTGCGGGGGCACCTACGAGCAGTACTTC.

The chain carries TRBV4-3 and TRBJ1-1; 7 nucleotides align to TRBD1. V lost 4 bases and J lost 5; bases outside the gene matches: 10. The CDR3 has 15 residues. The germline V gene has CDR1 LGHNA and CDR2 YSLEER. CDR3 sequence reads: CASSLSTGRGTEAFF. CDR3 nucleotides: TGCGCCAGCAGCCTCTCGACAGGGCGCGGAACTGAAGCTTTCTTT.

This clone came up a few times. The chain carries TRBV5-6 and TRBJ1-1, with unresolved D. CDR1 and CDR2 (germline): SGHDT, YYEEEE. CDR3 length equals 15 residues. Trimming took 3 bases from V and 1 from J, leaving 13 bases between them. DNA of the CDR3: TGTGCCAGCAGCTCGAGGATCGGAAGGAACACTGAAGCTTTCTTT. Translation: CASSSRIGRNTEAFF.

V and J are TRBV6-5 and TRBJ1-2; TRBD1 matches 7 bases. With 5 bases clipped from V and 4 bases from J, the junction kept 7 bases outside the gene matches. Germline V CDR1 and CDR2: MNHEY, SVGAGI. The CDR3 contains 14 residues. The CDR3 reads CASSPDRATYGYTF. CDR3 bases: TGTGCCAGCAGTCCCGACAGGGCCACCTATGGCTACACCTTC.

V usage is TRBV28 and J usage is TRBJ2-7; maybe TRBD1 (6 bases). The germline V and J ends were trimmed by 8 bases and 1 base, with 18 bases remaining between them. The CDR3 is 15 amino acids. The germline V gene has CDR1 MDHEN and CDR2 SYDVKM. CDR3 sequence: CASCPPTGLSYEQYF. CDR3 bases: TGTGCCAGCTGTCCCCCTACAGGGTTGTCCTACGAGCAGTACTTC.

This clone has more than one count but fewer than ten. The chain joins TRBV5-1 to TRBJ2-1; 10 nucleotides line up with TRBD2. The CDR3 length is 13 residues. The germline V gene encodes CDR1 SGHRS and CDR2 YFSETQ. Trimming cost V 5 bases and J 7 bases; bases outside gene matches: 3. The CDR3 nucleotides are TGCGCCAGCAGTTATAGCGGGAGGAATGAGCAGTTCTTC. Amino acids: CASSYSGRNEQFF.

The rearrangement uses TRBV9 and TRBJ2-3; D is ambiguous. CDR1 and CDR2 (germline): SGDLS, YYNGEE. The length of the CDR3 is 16 residues. Trimming removed 0 bases from V and 4 bases from J, with 15 bases in between. The CDR3 spells CASSVALPGYADTQYF. DNA for the CDR3: TGTGCCAGCAGCGTAGCCCTGCCAGGCTATGCAGATACGCAGTATTTT.

This chain links TRBV20-1 with TRBJ1-2; 8 bases are shared with TRBD1. V shed 7 bases, J shed 2 bases, and the junction held 0 bases outside the gene matches. The germline gives CDR1 DFQATT, CDR2 SNEGSKA (reference sequence). The CDR3 has 11 residues. This CDR3 reads CSGQGNYGYTF. The CDR3 region has the DNA TGCAGTGGACAGGGGAACTATGGCTACACCTTC.

This clone was detected many times. This chain joins TRBV28 and TRBJ1-1, with D perhaps matching TRBD1 (5 bases). Trimming removed 5 bases at V and 8 bases at J, with 9 bases between. Germline-derived CDR1 and CDR2 are MDHEN and SYDVKM. CDR3 length equals 11 residues. CDR3 coding DNA: TGTGCCAGCAGTCTGAGACAGGAAGCTTTCTTT. Translated, it gives CASSLRQEAFF.

This chain joins TRBV6-5 and TRBJ2-3, with D perhaps TRBD1 (5 bases). V lost 4 bases and J 8 bases, leaving 10 bases between the germline ends. Germline assignment: CDR1 MNHEY and CDR2 SVGAGI. The CDR3 runs to 12 residues. The CDR3 DNA is TGTGCCAGCAGTTGGGGCGGCGGTACGCAGTATTTT. Its protein is CASSWGGGTQYF.

The V gene is TRBV14, the J gene TRBJ2-5, with 10 bases lining up with TRBD2. V lost 6 bases, J lost 8 bases, and 3 bases stayed unmatched. The CDR3 spans 12 residues. Germline values: CDR1 SGHDN, CDR2 FVKESK. CDR3 bases: TGTGCCAGCAGGGCTAGCGGGAGTACCCAGTACTTC. This encodes CASRASGSTQYF. Supplemented by reference TRBV14 and TRBJ2-5, the full variable domain reads EAGVTQFPSHSVIEKGQTVTLRCDPISGHDNLYWYRRVMGKEIKFLLHFVKESKQDESGMPNNRFLAERTGGTYSTLKVQPAELEDSGVYFCASRASGSTQYFGPGTRLLVL.

This clone came up a few times. The V and J genes are TRBV29-1 and TRBJ1-1, with 8 nucleotides matching TRBD1. The germline gives CDR1 SQVTM, CDR2 ANQGSEA. The CDR3 extends over 15 amino acids. V was clipped by 4 bases and J by 1 base; unmatched bases: 8. This CDR3 is CSVASGGYRNTEAFF. The CDR3 DNA reads TGCAGCGTTGCTTCAGGGGGCTACCGGAACACTGAAGCTTTCTTT. The full variable domain, its missing parts supplied by reference TRBV29-1 and TRBJ1-1, is SAVISQKPSRDICQRGTSLTIQCQVDSQVTMMFWYRQQPGQSLTLIATANQGSEATYESGFVIDKFPISRPNLTFSTLTVSNMSPEDSSIYLCSVASGGYRNTEAFFGQGTRLTVV.